Below, 20 T cell receptor beta chains from the same sample are listed, as sequenced in a study of blood T cell repertoires in COVID-19. Libraries were prepared by immunoSEQ multiplex PCR; TCRdb keeps only in-frame clonotypes and omits some of them. The data contain a few hundred thousand clones, 65% to 85% of them singletons. The sample taken for sequencing was peripheral blood. These receptors were collected from a person between 65 and 80 years old with COVID-19, enrolled during active disease.

The chain recombines TRBV5-1 with TRBJ2-6, with unresolved D. Trimming stripped 1 base from V and 4 bases from J, with 6 bases between. Germline-derived CDR1 and CDR2 are SGHRS and YFSETQ. There are 14 residues in the CDR3. The CDR3 is CASSLPSGANVLTF. CDR3 coding DNA: TGCGCCAGCAGCTTGCCATCCGGGGCCAACGTCCTGACTTTC.

The CDR3 region is CAIGGLAGTGELFF. CDR3 nucleotide sequence: TGTGCCATCGGTGGACTAGCGGGAACCGGGGAGCTGTTTTTT. J is TRBJ2-2 and V is TRBV10-3; 12 nucleotides align to TRBD2. V was clipped by 8 bases and J by 5 bases; unmatched bases: 3. The CDR3 has 14 residues. Per germline, CDR1 ENHRY and CDR2 SYGVKD.

This rearrangement joins TRBV18 to TRBJ2-7, with a tentative D call TRBD1 (6 bases). The CDR3 sequence is 15 residues long. Germline V lookup: CDR1 KGHSH, CDR2 LQKENI. Trimming removed 5 bases from V and 5 bases from J, with 19 bases in between. The CDR3 sequence: CASSSNPQGIHEQYF. In DNA, the CDR3 is TGTGCCAGCTCATCTAATCCACAGGGTATCCACGAGCAGTACTTC. The complete variable domain, with remaining parts taken from reference TRBV18 and TRBJ2-7, reads NAGVMQNPRHLVRRRGQEARLRCSPMKGHSHVYWYRQLPEEGLKFMVYLQKENIIDESGMPKERFSAEFPKEGPSILRIQQVVRGDSAAYFCASSSNPQGIHEQYFGPGTRLTVT.

V and J are TRBV19 and TRBJ1-4; 8 bases match TRBD1. The CDR3 length is 14 residues. V lost 6 bases, J lost 7 bases, and 7 bases stayed unmatched. Looked up from germline, CDR1 is LNHDA and CDR2 is SQIVND (reference sequence). The CDR3: CASSQDRAAEKLFF. The CDR3 DNA is TGTGCCAGTAGCCAGGACAGGGCGGCTGAAAAACTGTTTTTT.

The table lists this clone with a few counts. The chain has TRBV7-9 and TRBJ2-5; 7 nucleotides align to TRBD2. From germline, CDR1 is SEHNR and CDR2 FQNEAQ (reference sequence). There are 13 residues in the CDR3. V gave up 4 bases and J gave up 5 bases; unmatched junction bases: 4. The CDR3 DNA reads as TGTGCCAGCAGCTCCTGGGGGGGGGAGACCCAGTACTTC. Translated, it gives CASSSWGGETQYF.

This clone came up a few times. The rearrangement uses TRBV3-1 (or the pseudogene TRBV3-2) and TRBJ2-1, with TRBD2 matching 8 bases. V shed 3 bases, J shed 9 bases, and the junction held 7 bases outside the gene matches. This CDR3 has 14 amino acids. The V gene's germline CDR1 is LGHDT and CDR2 YNNKEL (reference sequence). The CDR3 loop reads CASSQLAGGGEQFF. DNA of the CDR3: TGTGCCAGCAGCCAGCTAGCGGGTGGGGGTGAGCAGTTCTTC.

The CDR3 reads CASSLSVTGELFF. CDR3 DNA sequence: TGCGCCAGCAGCTTGTCAGTAACCGGGGAGCTGTTTTTT. This chain uses TRBV5-1 with TRBJ2-2; no clear D. V was shortened by 1 base and J by 5 bases, with 6 bases between the two germline ends. Germline assignment: CDR1 SGHRS and CDR2 YFSETQ. This CDR3 comprises 13 residues.

This clone was counted once. The chain links TRBV9 to TRBJ2-1, with 8 bases lining up with TRBD1. V lost 0 bases to trimming and J lost 7 bases; unmatched junction nucleotides: 9. Germline CDR1 SGDLS, CDR2 YYNGEE. The CDR3 is 16 residues long. The CDR3 DNA sequence: TGTGCCAGCAGCGTAGTTGCAGGGGGCAAACAAAATGAGCAGTTCTTC. As protein: CASSVVAGGKQNEQFF.

This clone has more than one count but fewer than ten. The chain has TRBV28 and TRBJ2-2, with D perhaps matching TRBD2 (5 bases). The germline V gene has CDR1 MDHEN and CDR2 SYDVKM. With 6 bases removed from V and 0 bases from J, the gap between germline ends came to 14 bases. The CDR3 has 16 residues. CDR3 loop: CASSPPAAPNTGELFF. In DNA, the CDR3 is TGTGCCAGCAGCCCCCCAGCGGCACCGAACACCGGGGAGCTGTTTTTT.

The chain carries TRBV7-2 and TRBJ1-1, with D perhaps TRBD1 (5 bases). The CDR3 contains 17 residues. Deletions cut 5 bases from V and 13 bases from J, with 32 bases between. Germline values: CDR1 SGHTA, CDR2 FQGNSA. Here the CDR3 reads CASSIGMGGPQSTRGFF. CDR3 bases: TGTGCCAGCAGCATAGGCATGGGGGGTCCACAATCTACAAGGGGTTTCTTT.

V gene TRBV4-1 combines with J gene TRBJ2-5; a possible D gene is TRBD2 (7 bases). The V and J ends lost 1 base and 4 bases respectively, with 16 bases between them. CDR3 length: 16 amino acids. The germline V gene has CDR1 MGHRA and CDR2 YSYEKL. The CDR3 reads CASSQGTGGQRETQYF. DNA of the CDR3: TGCGCCAGCAGCCAAGGCACGGGGGGCCAGAGAGAGACCCAGTACTTC.

This chain joins TRBV11-1 and TRBJ1-2, with TRBD1 matching over 10 bases. This CDR3 region has 14 residues. The germline CDR1 and CDR2 sequences are SGHAT and FQDESV (reference sequence). Trimming took 5 bases from V and 6 from J; bases not matched to a gene: 6. The CDR3 region has the DNA TGTGCCAGCAGCCACGGACAGGGGGTCGATGGCTACACCTTC. Translating gives CASSHGQGVDGYTF.

J is TRBJ2-5 and V is TRBV5-6, with D possibly matching TRBD2 (7 bases). V lost 0 bases, J lost 1 base, and 10 bases lay in between. Germline lookup yields CDR1 SGHDT and CDR2 YYEEEE. CDR3 length equals 15 residues. The CDR3 DNA sequence: TGTGCCAGCAGCTTGGGAGGGGGGGCCCAAGAGACCCAGTACTTC. The encoded protein is CASSLGGGAQETQYF.

This chain links TRBV29-1 with TRBJ1-4; D call uncertain. CDR3 length equals 11 residues. The V and J ends lost 4 bases and 13 bases respectively, with 13 bases between them. The germline CDR1 and CDR2 sequences are SQVTM and ANQGSEA. The CDR3 coding sequence is TGCAGCGTTGCCCAAGTAGGAGGACTGTTTTTT. It specifies CSVAQVGGLFF.

CDR3 sequence: CASSNRGHGANVLTF. CDR3 DNA sequence: TGTGCCAGTAGTAACAGGGGGCATGGGGCCAACGTCCTGACTTTC. This chain joins TRBV19 and TRBJ2-6, with 9 bases fitting TRBD1. Germline values: CDR1 LNHDA, CDR2 SQIVND (reference sequence). The CDR3 sequence is 15 residues long. Unmatched junction bases numbered 1, after V lost 4 bases and J lost 3 bases.

The rearrangement joins TRBV7-3 to TRBJ2-1; 7 bases are shared with TRBD2. Germline values: CDR1 SGHTA, CDR2 FQGTGA. V lost 2 bases and J lost 10; bases outside the gene matches: 8. CDR3 length: 14 residues. CDR3 coding DNA: TGTGCCAGCAGCTTAGGGGGGGACGGTGCGGAGCAGTTCTTC. Its protein is CASSLGGDGAEQFF.

The table lists this clone with a count of one. This chain joins TRBV7-2 and TRBJ2-7; the D gene is possibly TRBD2 (5 bases). The CDR3 runs to 13 residues. The germline gives CDR1 SGHTA, CDR2 FQGNSA. The ends were cut back, 8 bases at V and 3 bases at J, with 14 bases in the middle. The CDR3 loop is CASATSPGYEQYF. DNA of the CDR3: TGTGCCAGCGCTACTAGTCCAGGCTACGAGCAGTACTTC. Combining the CDR3 with reference TRBV7-2 and TRBJ2-7 gives the whole variable domain GAGVSQSPSNKVTEKGKDVELRCDPISGHTALYWYRQSLGQGLEFLIYFQGNSAPDKSGLPSDRFSAERTGGSVSTLTIQRTQQEDSAVYLCASATSPGYEQYFGPGTRLTVT.

The V and J genes are TRBV30 and TRBJ2-1; D may be TRBD1 (6 bases). The CDR3 spans 11 residues. The V gene's germline CDR1 is GTSNPN and CDR2 SVGIG (reference sequence). V was shortened by 3 bases and J by 12 bases, with 12 bases between the two germline ends. CDR3 amino acids: CAWRTGHGQFF. The DNA of the CDR3 is TGTGCCTGGAGGACGGGACATGGGCAGTTCTTC.

This chain links TRBV6-6 with TRBJ2-1; 8 bases are shared with TRBD2. J lost 6 bases, V lost 2 bases, and 6 bases had no gene match. The germline V gene encodes CDR1 MNHNY and CDR2 SVGAGI (reference sequence). The CDR3 length is 15 residues. DNA for the CDR3: TGTGCCAGCAGTTACGCCGGACTAGCCTCCAATGAGCAGTTCTTC. Its translation: CASSYAGLASNEQFF.

This clone was observed at least ten times. The chain employs TRBV5-1 and TRBJ2-7; 9 bases are a match to TRBD1. The CDR3 contains 16 residues. Trimming at V came to 4 bases and at J to 2 bases, leaving 10 bases not matched to a gene. Looked up from germline, CDR1 is SGHRS and CDR2 is YFSETQ. The CDR3 spells CASSPEDGTGTYEQYF. The CDR3 DNA reads as TGCGCCAGCAGCCCGGAGGACGGGACAGGGACCTACGAGCAGTACTTC.